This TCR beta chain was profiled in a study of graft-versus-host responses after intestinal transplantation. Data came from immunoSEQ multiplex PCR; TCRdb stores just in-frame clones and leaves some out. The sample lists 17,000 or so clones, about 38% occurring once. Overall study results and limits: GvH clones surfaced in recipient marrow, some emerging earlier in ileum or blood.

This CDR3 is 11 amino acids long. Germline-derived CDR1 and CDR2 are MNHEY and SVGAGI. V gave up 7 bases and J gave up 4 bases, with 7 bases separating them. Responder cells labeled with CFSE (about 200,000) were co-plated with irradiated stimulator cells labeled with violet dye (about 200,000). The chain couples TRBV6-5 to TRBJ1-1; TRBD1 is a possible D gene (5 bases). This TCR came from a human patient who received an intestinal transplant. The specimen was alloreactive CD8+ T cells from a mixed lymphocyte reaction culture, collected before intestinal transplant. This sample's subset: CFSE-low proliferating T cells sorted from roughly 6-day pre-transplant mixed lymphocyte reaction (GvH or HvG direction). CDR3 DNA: TGTGCCAGCACTGGGGCCACTGAAGCTTTCTTT. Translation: CASTGATEAFF.